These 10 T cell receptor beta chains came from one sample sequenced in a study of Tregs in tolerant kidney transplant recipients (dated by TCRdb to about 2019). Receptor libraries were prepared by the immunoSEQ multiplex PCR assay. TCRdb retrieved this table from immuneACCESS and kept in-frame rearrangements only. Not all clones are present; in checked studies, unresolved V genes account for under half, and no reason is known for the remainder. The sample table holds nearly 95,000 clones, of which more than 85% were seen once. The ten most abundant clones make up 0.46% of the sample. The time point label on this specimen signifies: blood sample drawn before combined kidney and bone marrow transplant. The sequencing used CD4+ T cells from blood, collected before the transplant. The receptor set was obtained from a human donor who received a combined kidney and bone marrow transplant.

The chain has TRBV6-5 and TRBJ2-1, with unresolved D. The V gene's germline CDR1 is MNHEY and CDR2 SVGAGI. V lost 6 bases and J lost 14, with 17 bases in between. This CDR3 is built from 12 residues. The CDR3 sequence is CASRTQASPEFF. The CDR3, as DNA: TGTGCCAGCAGAACGCAGGCCTCCCCGGAGTTCTTC.

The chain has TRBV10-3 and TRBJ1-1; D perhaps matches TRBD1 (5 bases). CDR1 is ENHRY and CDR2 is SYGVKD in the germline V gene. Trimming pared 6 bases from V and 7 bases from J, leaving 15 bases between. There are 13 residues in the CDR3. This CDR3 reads CAISQGGPFEAFF. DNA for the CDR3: TGTGCCATCAGCCAGGGTGGCCCCTTTGAAGCTTTCTTT.

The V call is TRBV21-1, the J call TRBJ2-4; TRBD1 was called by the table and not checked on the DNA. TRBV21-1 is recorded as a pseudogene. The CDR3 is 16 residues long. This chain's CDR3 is CASSKNWALAKNIQYF. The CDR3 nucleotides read TGTGCCAGCAGCAAAAATTGGGCCCTAGCCAAAAACATTCAGTACTTC.

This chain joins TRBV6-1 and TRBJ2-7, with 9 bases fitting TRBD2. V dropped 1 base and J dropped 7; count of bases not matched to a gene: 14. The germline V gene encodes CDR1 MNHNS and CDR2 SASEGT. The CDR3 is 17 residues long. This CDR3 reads CASSEVGITAGGQEQYF. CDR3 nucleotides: TGTGCCAGCAGTGAAGTTGGCATTACGGCGGGGGGGCAAGAGCAGTACTTC.

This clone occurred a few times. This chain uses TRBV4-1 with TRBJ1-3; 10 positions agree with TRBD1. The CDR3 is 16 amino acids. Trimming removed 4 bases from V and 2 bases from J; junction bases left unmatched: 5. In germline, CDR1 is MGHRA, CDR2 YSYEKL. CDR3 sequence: CASSPFGTGAGNTIYF. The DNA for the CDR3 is TGCGCCAGCAGCCCGTTTGGGACAGGGGCTGGAAACACCATATATTTT.

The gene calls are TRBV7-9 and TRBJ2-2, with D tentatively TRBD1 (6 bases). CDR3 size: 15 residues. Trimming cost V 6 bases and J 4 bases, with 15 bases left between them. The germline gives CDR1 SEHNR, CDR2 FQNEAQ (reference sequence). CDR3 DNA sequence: TGTGCCAGCAGGTGGGACACCGGCTTCACCGGGGAGCTGTTTTTT. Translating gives CASRWDTGFTGELFF. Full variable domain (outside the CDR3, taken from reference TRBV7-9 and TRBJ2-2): DTGVSQNPRHKITKRGQNVTFRCDPISEHNRLYWYRQTLGQGPEFLTYFQNEAQLEKSRLLSDRFSAERPKGSFSTLEIQRTEQGDSAMYLCASRWDTGFTGELFFGEGSRLTVL.

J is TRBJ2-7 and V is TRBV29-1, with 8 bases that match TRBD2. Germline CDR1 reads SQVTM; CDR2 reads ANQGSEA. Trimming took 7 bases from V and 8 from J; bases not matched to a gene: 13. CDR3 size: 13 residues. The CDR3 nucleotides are TGCAGCGGATCGGGGGGGGTCGGTGAAAAGCAGTACTTC. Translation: CSGSGGVGEKQYF.

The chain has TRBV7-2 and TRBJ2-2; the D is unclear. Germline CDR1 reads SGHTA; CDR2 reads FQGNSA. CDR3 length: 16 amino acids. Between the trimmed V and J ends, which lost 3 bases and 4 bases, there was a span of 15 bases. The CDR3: CASSFLPSRPTGELFF. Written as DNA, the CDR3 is TGTGCCAGCAGCTTCCTTCCGAGCAGGCCCACCGGGGAGCTGTTTTTT. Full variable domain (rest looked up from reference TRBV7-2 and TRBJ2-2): GAGVSQSPSNKVTEKGKDVELRCDPISGHTALYWYRQSLGQGLEFLIYFQGNSAPDKSGLPSDRFSAERTGGSVSTLTIQRTQQEDSAVYLCASSFLPSRPTGELFFGEGSRLTVL.

The CDR3 nucleotides are TGTGCCAGCAGCGAAGGACTAAGCACAGATACGCAGTATTTT. Its translation: CASSEGLSTDTQYF. V and J are TRBV9 and TRBJ2-3, with D possibly TRBD2 on 6 matching bases. V was trimmed by 3 bases and J by 0 bases, leaving 8 bases between them. The CDR3 is 14 residues long. Germline CDR1 and CDR2: SGDLS and YYNGEE. Full variable domain (outside the CDR3, taken from reference TRBV9 and TRBJ2-3): DSGVTQTPKHLITATGQRVTLRCSPRSGDLSVYWYQQSLDQGLQFLIQYYNGEERAKGNILERFSAQQFPDLHSELNLSSLELGDSALYFCASSEGLSTDTQYFGPGTRLTVL.

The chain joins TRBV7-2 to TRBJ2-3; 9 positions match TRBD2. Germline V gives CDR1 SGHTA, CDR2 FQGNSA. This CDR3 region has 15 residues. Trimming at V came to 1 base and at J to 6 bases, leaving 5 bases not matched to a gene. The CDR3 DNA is TGTGCCAGCAGCTTAGTAGCGGGAGAGCTTGATACGCAGTATTTT. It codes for CASSLVAGELDTQYF.